These 28 T cell receptor beta chains share one sample of origin, sequenced in a study of T cell repertoires in cytomegalovirus infection. TCRdb itself ran the reads through MiXCR, one entry per CDR3 protein. The repertoire holds about 240,000 distinct CDR3 sequences, with 9% to 15% as singletons. The sequenced material came from PBMCs. These TCRs come from a human donor in good health (CMV status not recorded). Some clones in this sample may be carry-over from other donors' samples.

This clonotype was detected a few times. V is TRBV7-2 and J is TRBJ2-1; the match to TRBD1 covers 8 bases. This CDR3 is 17 amino acids long. V was pared by 7 bases and J by 2 bases, with 13 bases of the junction left unmatched. Germline CDR1 reads SGHTA; CDR2 reads FQGNSA. CDR3 region: CASTARTGTSAYNEQFF. The CDR3 DNA sequence: TGTGCCAGCACCGCCAGGACAGGGACATCGGCCTACAATGAGCAGTTCTTC.

This clonotype was picked up many times. The rearrangement joins TRBV7-3 to TRBJ1-2; maybe TRBD1 (5 bases). The CDR3 has 11 residues. The V gene's germline CDR1 is SGHTA and CDR2 FQGTGA. The V end was cut by 5 bases, the J end by 8 bases, with 9 bases between. Written as DNA, the CDR3 is TGTGCCAGCAGCCGGGGCGGGGGCTACACCTTC. It codes for CASSRGGGYTF.

This clonotype was observed at least ten times. This chain connects TRBV19 to TRBJ1-1; 9 nucleotides match TRBD1. Losses at the gene ends were 0 bases for V and 6 bases for J; bases not matched to a gene: 11. CDR1 and CDR2 from the germline V gene are LNHDA and SQIVND (reference sequence). The CDR3 has 17 residues. DNA for the CDR3: TGTGCCAGTAGTATAGATGCTGAACCGGGACAGGGTGCTGAAGCTTTCTTT. Residues: CASSIDAEPGQGAEAFF.

As concerns this clonotype: One base away lies a much larger clone, so this may be a sequencing read error. This chain links TRBV6-1 with TRBJ1-2; D uncertain. The CDR3 contains 14 residues. Germline V lookup: CDR1 MNHNS, CDR2 SASEGT. This CDR3 reads CASNPGRGNDGYPF. The CDR3 bases are TGTGCCAGCAACCCGGGGAGAGGCAACGATGGCTACCCCTTC.

This clonotype has just a few counts. A junction end diverges from the germline sequence, so it may reflect a read error. The rearrangement joins TRBV20-1 to TRBJ1-1; D remains ambiguous. The CDR3 consists of 11 residues. Germline CDR1 and CDR2: DFQATT and SNEGSKA (reference sequence). The CDR3 protein is CSAASGPEAFF. The CDR3 nucleotides are TGCAGTGCTGCGAGTGGGCCTGAGGCTTTCTTT.

The rearrangement uses TRBV7-3 and TRBJ2-3; possible D gene TRBD2, 7 bases. V gave up 2 bases and J gave up 6 bases, with 21 bases separating them. The CDR3 spans 17 residues. From germline, CDR1 is SGHTA and CDR2 FQGTGA. The CDR3 nucleotides read TGTGCCAGCAGCTTAGCGGGTACGGGGGGCGCGTCCGATACGCAGTATTTT. This sequence encodes CASSLAGTGGASDTQYF.

V gene TRBV10-3 combines with J gene TRBJ2-1; TRBD2 matches at 8 bases. The V segment lost 3 bases and the J segment 3 bases; nucleotides outside the gene matches: 10. This CDR3 has 17 residues. Germline V gene lookup returns CDR1 ENHRY and CDR2 SYGVKD. The CDR3, as DNA: TGTGCCATCAGTGACTCCCGGACTAGCCAAAACTACAATGAGCAGTTCTTC. Residues: CAISDSRTSQNYNEQFF.

This clonotype was seen more than once but under ten times. This chain's CDR3 is CASSYSTETQYF. CDR3 in DNA: TGTGCCAGCAGTTACTCCACGGAGACCCAGTACTTC. The V and J genes are TRBV6-6 and TRBJ2-5; D unresolved. The V end was cut by 0 bases, the J end by 5 bases, with 4 bases between. This CDR3 region has 12 residues. Germline V lookup: CDR1 MNHNY, CDR2 SVGAGI (reference sequence).

This clonotype showed up many times. This rearrangement joins TRBV18 to TRBJ1-2; D is ambiguous. Trimming took 0 bases from V and 6 from J, leaving 11 bases between them. CDR1 is KGHSH, CDR2 LQKENI, per germline. This CDR3 region has 14 residues. The CDR3 nucleotides are TGTGCCAGCTCACCACCGTTAGACCTCCATGGCTACACCTTC. Translated, it gives CASSPPLDLHGYTF.

This clonotype turned up a few times. The rearrangement links TRBV11-2 to TRBJ2-1; D not resolved. This CDR3 region has 13 residues. Germline V gene data show CDR1 as SGHAT and CDR2 as FQNNGV. V dropped 6 bases and J dropped 2 bases, with 8 bases sitting between them. CDR3 bases: TGTGCCAGCAGGTCGGGCCCCTACAATGAGCAGTTCTTC. It codes for CASRSGPYNEQFF.

This clonotype was picked up many times. This chain joins TRBV7-8 and TRBJ1-5, with 7 positions matching TRBD1. Germline V gene lookup returns CDR1 SGHVS and CDR2 FQNEAQ. CDR3 size: 15 residues. With 5 bases clipped from V and 4 bases from J, the junction kept 8 bases outside the gene matches. The CDR3 spells CASSPEQGRNQPQHF. The CDR3 coding sequence is TGTGCCAGCAGCCCCGAACAGGGGCGAAATCAGCCCCAGCATTTT.

The table lists this clonotype with many counts. The chain is built from TRBV20-1 and TRBJ2-3; weak D call: TRBD2 (5 bases). This CDR3 is 13 amino acids long. Germline CDR1 is DFQATT and CDR2 is SNEGSKA (reference sequence). Trimming cost V 5 bases and J 6 bases, with 15 bases left between them. The CDR3 sequence is CSAPGRRGDTQYF. The CDR3, as DNA: TGCAGTGCTCCCGGCCGTCGCGGGGATACGCAGTATTTT.

This clonotype appeared many times. V is TRBV7-2 and J is TRBJ2-5; tentatively, D is TRBD2 (6 bases). The V gene's germline CDR1 is SGHTA and CDR2 FQGNSA. There are 14 residues in the CDR3. V was shortened by 5 bases and J by 0 bases, with 10 bases between the two germline ends. The CDR3 protein is CASSLGGNQETQYF. CDR3 bases: TGTGCCAGCAGCCTTGGCGGGAACCAAGAGACCCAGTACTTC.

V gene TRBV29-1 combines with J gene TRBJ1-1; D is unclear. This CDR3 region has 13 residues. Between the trimmed V and J ends, which lost 4 bases and 1 base, there was a span of 10 bases. In germline, CDR1 is SQVTM, CDR2 ANQGSEA. CDR3 DNA sequence: TGCAGCGTTGTTCAGACAAAGAACACTGAAGCTTTCTTT. Its translation is CSVVQTKNTEAFF.

This clonotype appeared a few times. This rearrangement joins TRBV19 to TRBJ2-1; TRBD2 aligns across 10 bases. This CDR3 has 17 amino acids. The junction had 12 bases not matched to a gene; V was cut back by 3 bases and J by 7 bases. CDR1 and CDR2 (germline): LNHDA, SQIVND (reference sequence). CDR3 DNA: TGTGCCAGTAGTATCCCCGAGACTAGCGGGTTTGGAAATGAGCAGTTCTTC. Translation gives CASSIPETSGFGNEQFF.

This clonotype showed up many times. The chain has TRBV7-2 and TRBJ1-3, with a weak D call TRBD1 (5 bases). CDR3 size: 15 residues. Trimming took off 3 bases at V and 10 bases at J, with 19 bases between the two ends. Looked up from germline, CDR1 is SGHTA and CDR2 is FQGNSA. The CDR3 loop is CASSFRGSSQTTIYF. CDR3 nucleotides: TGTGCCAGCAGCTTCCGGGGGAGTTCTCAAACGACCATATATTTT. Full variable domain (remainder filled in from reference TRBV7-2 and TRBJ1-3): GAGVSQSPSNKVTEKGKDVELRCDPISGHTALYWYRQSLGQGLEFLIYFQGNSAPDKSGLPSDRFSAERTGGSVSTLTIQRTQQEDSAVYLCASSFRGSSQTTIYFGEGSWLTVV.

This clonotype appeared many times. The chain couples TRBV28 to TRBJ1-2; TRBD1 might be the D (6 bases). V was clipped by 1 base and J by 6 bases, with 12 bases between them. CDR1 and CDR2 from the germline V gene are MDHEN and SYDVKM. This CDR3 region has 14 residues. The CDR3 here is CASSLLRGGNGYTF. CDR3 in DNA: TGTGCCAGCAGTTTATTGAGGGGGGGCAATGGCTACACCTTC.

This clonotype was seen a handful of times. The genes are TRBV2 and TRBJ2-1; 9 bases fit TRBD2. The J segment lost 10 bases and the V segment lost 2 bases, leaving 12 bases of the junction unmatched. Germline V gene lookup returns CDR1 SNHLY and CDR2 FYNNEI. The length of the CDR3 is 16 residues. Here the CDR3 reads CASSEFGSGGIEEQFF. CDR3 DNA sequence: TGTGCCAGCAGTGAATTTGGGAGCGGGGGGATTGAGGAGCAGTTCTTC.

The V gene is TRBV10-3, the J gene TRBJ1-5, with TRBD1 matching over 8 bases. The CDR3 extends over 15 amino acids. From germline, CDR1 is ENHRY and CDR2 SYGVKD. With V trimmed by 4 bases and J by 3 bases, 5 bases remained unmatched. CDR3 region: CAISGGTGDNQPQHF. CDR3 nucleotides: TGTGCCATCAGTGGAGGGACAGGCGACAATCAGCCCCAGCATTTT.

The rearrangement joins TRBV12-3 or TRBV12-4 to TRBJ2-3; D may be TRBD2 (6 bases). The CDR3 consists of 14 residues. With 5 bases removed from V and 5 bases from J, the gap between germline ends came to 14 bases. The CDR3 sequence: CASSTSPVEDTQYF. In DNA, the CDR3 is TGTGCCAGCAGTACTAGCCCGGTGGAAGATACGCAGTATTTT.

The table lists this clonotype with many counts. The V call is TRBV7-2, the J call TRBJ1-1, with D possibly matching TRBD1 (6 bases). V was shortened by 2 bases and J by 3 bases, with 10 bases between the two germline ends. The CDR3 runs to 14 residues. CDR1 is SGHTA and CDR2 is FQGNSA in the germline V gene. The CDR3 is CASSLRRGDTEAFF. The CDR3 region has the DNA TGTGCCAGCAGCTTACGCAGGGGCGACACTGAAGCTTTCTTT.

At least ten counts were recorded for this clonotype. The chain is built from TRBV7-2 and TRBJ2-3; 14 positions agree with TRBD2. V lost 4 bases, J lost 4 bases, and 4 bases stayed unmatched. This CDR3 region has 16 residues. Germline loops: CDR1 SGHTA, CDR2 FQGNSA. CDR3 region: CASSSGLAGGSDTQYF. Here the CDR3 DNA reads TGTGCCAGCAGCTCCGGACTAGCGGGGGGTTCAGATACGCAGTATTTT.

This clonotype was recorded a few times. The J gene is TRBJ1-2, the V gene TRBV29-1, with unresolved D. The CDR3 is 19 amino acids. Germline V gene lookup returns CDR1 SQVTM and CDR2 ANQGSEA. The V gene lost 3 bases and the J gene lost 4 bases, with 30 bases spanning the gap. Here the CDR3 reads CSVDNWGYQSEGRAYGYTF. The CDR3 DNA sequence: TGCAGCGTTGACAACTGGGGATACCAATCGGAGGGCCGGGCCTATGGCTACACCTTC.

J is TRBJ1-2 and V is TRBV11-1; tentative D call: TRBD1 (5 bases). The CDR3 is 13 amino acids. Germline loops: CDR1 SGHAT, CDR2 FQDESV (reference sequence). V was clipped by 5 bases and J by 4 bases, with 11 bases between them. Here the CDR3 reads CASSPGLGYGYTF. CDR3 sequence (DNA): TGTGCCAGCAGCCCGGGACTGGGCTATGGCTACACCTTC. The full variable domain, rest sourced from reference TRBV11-1 and TRBJ1-2, is EAEVAQSPRYKITEKSQAVAFWCDPISGHATLYWYRQILGQGPELLVQFQDESVVDDSQLPKDRFSAERLKGVDSTLKIQPAELGDSAMYLCASSPGLGYGYTFGSGTRLTVV.

The chain combines TRBV6-5 with TRBJ1-5; possible D gene TRBD1, 5 bases. CDR3 length equals 13 residues. Germline lookup yields CDR1 MNHEY and CDR2 SVGAGI. The V end lost 4 bases, the J end lost 6 bases, and 10 bases lay between the germline ends. The CDR3 sequence: CASSFQGSQPQHF. The CDR3 DNA sequence: TGTGCCAGCAGTTTTCAGGGAAGTCAGCCCCAGCATTTT.

This clonotype was counted at least ten times. The chain uses TRBV7-2 and TRBJ1-3; D call uncertain. Germline loops: CDR1 SGHTA, CDR2 FQGNSA. Trimming left V 7 bases short and J 0 bases short, with 10 bases between. CDR3 size: 14 residues. The CDR3 here is CASTVGSSGNTIYF. Here the CDR3 DNA reads TGTGCCAGCACTGTCGGGAGCTCTGGAAACACCATATATTTT. The complete variable domain, with remaining parts taken from reference TRBV7-2 and TRBJ1-3, reads GAGVSQSPSNKVTEKGKDVELRCDPISGHTALYWYRQSLGQGLEFLIYFQGNSAPDKSGLPSDRFSAERTGGSVSTLTIQRTQQEDSAVYLCASTVGSSGNTIYFGEGSWLTVV.

This clonotype was recorded many times. The J gene is TRBJ2-1, the V gene TRBV4-3; 8 bases align to TRBD2. From germline, CDR1 is LGHNA and CDR2 YSLEER. V was pared by 0 bases and J by 10 bases, with 14 bases of the junction left unmatched. The CDR3 consists of 17 residues. This CDR3 is CASSQDLITSGQGEQFF. CDR3 sequence (DNA): TGCGCCAGCAGCCAAGATCTCATTACTAGCGGTCAGGGGGAGCAGTTCTTC.

At least ten counts were recorded for this clonotype. This chain uses TRBV6-2 or TRBV6-3 with TRBJ2-5; no reliable D call. The CDR3 loop spans 13 amino acids. V lost 7 bases and J lost 5, with 14 bases in between. Germline assignment: CDR1 MNHEY and CDR2 SVGEGT. CDR3 residues: CASNNRREETQYF. As DNA, the CDR3 is TGTGCCAGCAATAACCGGCGAGAGGAGACCCAGTACTTC.